The 13 T cell receptor beta chains in this list originate from one sample, sequenced in a study of blood T cell repertoires in COVID-19. The data were produced by immunoSEQ multiplex PCR, yet TCRdb's version contains in-frame clones alone and is incomplete. The profile covers about 340,000 clones, with about nine tenths appearing a single time and over 6% taken by the ten largest. Sequenced material: peripheral blood. These receptors were obtained from a woman between 45 and 60 years old with COVID-19, enrolled during active disease.

This chain links TRBV11-2 with TRBJ2-5; 10 bases line up with TRBD2. The CDR3 runs 15 residues. The germline V gene encodes CDR1 SGHAT and CDR2 FQNNGV. Germline trimming cut 7 bases from V and 4 bases from J; bases unmatched to any gene: 9. CDR3 amino acids: CASTLEGLARETQYF. Here the CDR3 DNA reads TGTGCCAGCACCCTGGAGGGACTAGCGCGAGAGACCCAGTACTTC. The full variable domain, in which reference TRBV11-2 and TRBJ2-5 provide the parts outside the CDR3, is EAGVAQSPRYKIIEKRQSVAFWCNPISGHATLYWYQQILGQGPKLLIQFQNNGVVDDSQLPKDRFSAERLKGVDSTLKIQPAKLEDSAVYLCASTLEGLARETQYFGPGTRLLVL.

The V call is TRBV21-1, the J call TRBJ2-1; the table's D call, TRBD2, was not checked against the DNA. TRBV21-1 corresponds to a pseudogene. This CDR3 contains 15 residues. CDR3 loop: CASSLAGDSYNEQFF. The CDR3 DNA is TGTGCCAGCAGTCTAGCGGGAGACTCCTACAATGAGCAGTTCTTC.

The chain has TRBV4-1 and TRBJ2-6, with D unclear. Trimming left V 7 bases short and J 2 bases short, with 9 bases between. The CDR3 covers 14 residues. CDR1 MGHRA and CDR2 YSYEKL come from the germline V gene. Written as DNA, the CDR3 is TGCGCCAGCACGAACAACCCTGGGGCCAACGTCCTGACTTTC. Protein product: CASTNNPGANVLTF.

This chain links TRBV5-1 with TRBJ1-1, with TRBD1 as a possible D gene (5 bases). V lost 4 bases and J 3 bases, leaving 10 bases between the germline ends. Germline CDR1 and CDR2: SGHRS and YFSETQ. This CDR3 contains 13 residues. This CDR3 reads CASSPRGDTEAFF. In DNA, the CDR3 is TGCGCCAGCAGCCCTCGGGGGGACACTGAAGCTTTCTTT.

The chain combines TRBV18 with TRBJ1-2; no definite D call. This CDR3 contains 14 residues. V was clipped by 3 bases and J by 4 bases, with 12 bases between them. The V gene's germline CDR1 is KGHSH and CDR2 LQKENI. CDR3: CASSPFTGVYGYTF. CDR3 DNA: TGTGCCAGCTCACCCTTCACGGGAGTCTATGGCTACACCTTC.

In this sample, this clone turned up a few times. This rearrangement joins TRBV4-2 to TRBJ2-7; 7 nucleotides match TRBD1. Unmatched junction bases numbered 6, after V lost 4 bases and J lost 3 bases. Germline-derived CDR1 and CDR2 are LGHNA and YNFKEQ. The CDR3 contains 14 residues. The CDR3 region is CASSPRGQNYEQYF. The CDR3 DNA follows: TGTGCCAGCAGCCCAAGGGGACAGAACTACGAGCAGTACTTC.

The chain recombines TRBV24-1 with TRBJ2-7; TRBD2 matches at 10 bases. Trimming took 4 bases from V and 6 from J; bases not matched to a gene: 5. Germline CDR1 KGHDR, CDR2 SFDVKD. This CDR3 contains 14 residues. CDR3 nucleotide sequence: TGTGCCACCAGTGAAGGGACTAGCGCCCGCGAGCAGTACTTC. This encodes CATSEGTSAREQYF.

The V call is TRBV11-2, the J call TRBJ2-5; maybe TRBD2 (6 bases). Germline values: CDR1 SGHAT, CDR2 FQNNGV. This CDR3 comprises 13 residues. The V gene lost 4 bases and the J gene lost 9 bases, with 15 bases spanning the gap. The CDR3 DNA reads as TGTGCCAGCAGCTCTAGCGACCTGGGCGCCCAGTACTTC. Its translation is CASSSSDLGAQYF.

The chain has TRBV27 and TRBJ2-7; D unresolved. Looked up from germline, CDR1 is MNHEY and CDR2 is SMNVEV (reference sequence). This CDR3 contains 15 residues. V gave up 0 bases and J gave up 2 bases, with 11 bases separating them. CDR3 in amino acids: CASSLSGGLPYEQYF. CDR3 nucleotide sequence: TGTGCCAGCAGTTTATCGGGTGGGCTACCCTACGAGCAGTACTTC.

The rearrangement joins TRBV6-5 to TRBJ2-1; D is possibly TRBD2 (6 bases). In germline, CDR1 is MNHEY, CDR2 SVGAGI. Deletions cut 3 bases from V and 2 bases from J, with 8 bases between. The CDR3 contains 14 residues. CDR3: CASSYGGAYNEQFF. The CDR3 bases are TGTGCCAGCAGTTATGGCGGGGCCTACAATGAGCAGTTCTTC.

Comment on this clone: This sample includes further DNA sequences coding for the same CDR3. The chain uses TRBV12-3 or TRBV12-4 and TRBJ2-2; D not resolved. The CDR3 covers 13 residues. V shed 6 bases and J shed 2 bases, with 7 bases lying between them. The CDR3 DNA follows: TGTGCCAGCAGCCGGGTCAACACCGGGGAGCTGTTTTTT. Its protein is CASSRVNTGELFF.

V and J are TRBV9 and TRBJ2-2; D may be TRBD1 (6 bases). V was shortened by 0 bases and J by 0 bases, with 12 bases between the two germline ends. Germline V CDR1 and CDR2: SGDLS, YYNGEE. CDR3 length: 17 residues. The DNA for the CDR3 is TGTGCCAGCAGCGTAGTCCGGACAGCACCGAACACCGGGGAGCTGTTTTTT. Amino acid sequence: CASSVVRTAPNTGELFF.

This chain uses TRBV13 with TRBJ2-3; no clear D. V lost 5 bases, J lost 1 base, and 13 bases lay in between. The CDR3 sequence is 15 residues long. Germline V gene data show CDR1 as PRHDT and CDR2 as FYEKMQ (reference sequence). The CDR3 nucleotides read TGTGCCAGCAGCCCCCGCGAGCGCGGCACAGATACGCAGTATTTT. It yields the protein CASSPRERGTDTQYF.